This is a list of T cell receptor beta chains from one sample in a study of CD8 T cells in Susac syndrome. MiXCR, run by TCRdb on the immunoSEQ multiplex PCR reads, gives a single entry per CDR3 protein. The repertoire consists of about 85,000 distinct CDR3 sequences, with about 93% occurring once and the leading ten covering 0.26%. Input material: CD8+ T cells from PBMCs. All receptors come from a human donor in good health. The CDR3 runs from the conserved cysteine through the conserved F or W. D genes are given only for firm matches. Clone size is shown for a subset of rows, as once, few, many or a class of expanded clone.

TRBV11-2	TRBJ1-2	NA	TRBD1	CASSLMGQGAGARYGYTF	TGTGCCAGCAGCTTAATGGGACAGGGGGCCGGAGCCCGCTATGGCTACACCTTC
TRBV27	TRBJ2-1	NA	NA	CASSPGPSSYNEQFF	TGTGCCAGCAGTCCCGGACCAAGCTCCTACAATGAGCAGTTCTTC
TRBV29-1	TRBJ1-1	NA	TRBD1	CSALTGATEAFF	TGCAGCGCCCTGACAGGGGCCACTGAAGCTTTCTTT
TRBV5-6	TRBJ2-5	NA	NA	CASSLGWETQYF	TGTGCCAGCAGCTTGGGGTGGGAGACCCAGTACTTC
TRBV9	TRBJ1-2	NA	NA	CASFNYGYTF	TGTGCCAGCTTCAACTATGGCTACACCTTC
TRBV27	TRBJ1-2	NA	NA	CASSRTSLGVNYGYTF	TGTGCCAGCAGCCGAACCTCTTTAGGGGTTAACTATGGCTACACCTTC
TRBV20-1	TRBJ2-5	NA	NA	CSASSGLPGETQYF	TGCAGTGCTAGTAGTGGGCTTCCAGGGGAGACCCAGTACTTC
TRBV20-1	TRBJ2-1	NA	NA	CSASEVTYNEQFF	TGCAGTGCTAGTGAAGTTACCTACAATGAGCAGTTCTTC
TRBV7-3	TRBJ2-1	NA	TRBD2	CASSRGLASYNEQFF	TGTGCCAGCAGCCGGGGACTAGCCTCCTACAATGAGCAGTTCTTC
TRBV19	TRBJ1-1	NA	NA	CAIHTRDSTEAFF	TGTGCCATTCACACCAGGGATTCGACTGAAGCTTTCTTT
TRBV20-1	TRBJ2-6	once	NA	CSVPDRLSGANVLTF	TGCAGTGTTCCAGACAGACTCTCTGGGGCCAACGTCCTGACTTTC
TRBV2	TRBJ2-6	NA	TRBD1	CASSEVGTGQSHSGANVLTF	TGTGCCAGCAGTGAAGTTGGGACAGGGCAATCTCACTCTGGGGCCAACGTCCTGACTTTC
TRBV9	TRBJ2-7	once	NA	CASSGLTYEQYF	TGTGCCAGCAGCGGGCTCACCTACGAGCAGTACTTC
TRBV28	TRBJ2-5	NA	NA	CASSFLPSGKETQYF	TGTGCCAGCAGTTTTCTCCCGAGCGGTAAAGAGACCCAGTACTTC
TRBV4-1	TRBJ2-1	NA	TRBD2	CASSQEGEGYNEQFF	TGCGCCAGCAGCCAAGAGGGGGAGGGATACAATGAGCAGTTCTTC
TRBV20-1	TRBJ1-2	NA	NA	CSASRKDRAHYGYTF	TGCAGTGCTTCCCGCAAGGACAGAGCTCATTATGGCTACACCTTC
TRBV13	TRBJ2-1	NA	NA	CASSLRGTNEQFF	TGTGCCAGCAGCTTACGGGGAACCAATGAGCAGTTCTTC